At least ten counts were recorded for the clone carrying this TCR beta chain. TCRdb used MiXCR to reprocess the reads, holding one entry per CDR3 protein. The table has hundreds of thousands of distinct CDR3 sequences, about 7% seen once. These data come from a study of T cell repertoires in cytomegalovirus infection. Looked up from germline, CDR1 is SNHLY and CDR2 is FYNNEI. V was clipped by 3 bases and J by 6 bases; unmatched bases: 6. The CDR3 has 16 amino acids. The specimen sequenced was PBMCs. The chain recombines TRBV2 with TRBJ1-5; TRBD1 aligns across 12 bases. The TCR sequence derives from a human donor in good health (CMV status not recorded). Some clones in this sample may be carry-over from other donors' samples. CDR3 bases: TGTGCCAGCAGTGACCGGGACAGGGGGCCCGGTCAGCCCCAGCATTTT. Amino acids: CASSDRDRGPGQPQHF.